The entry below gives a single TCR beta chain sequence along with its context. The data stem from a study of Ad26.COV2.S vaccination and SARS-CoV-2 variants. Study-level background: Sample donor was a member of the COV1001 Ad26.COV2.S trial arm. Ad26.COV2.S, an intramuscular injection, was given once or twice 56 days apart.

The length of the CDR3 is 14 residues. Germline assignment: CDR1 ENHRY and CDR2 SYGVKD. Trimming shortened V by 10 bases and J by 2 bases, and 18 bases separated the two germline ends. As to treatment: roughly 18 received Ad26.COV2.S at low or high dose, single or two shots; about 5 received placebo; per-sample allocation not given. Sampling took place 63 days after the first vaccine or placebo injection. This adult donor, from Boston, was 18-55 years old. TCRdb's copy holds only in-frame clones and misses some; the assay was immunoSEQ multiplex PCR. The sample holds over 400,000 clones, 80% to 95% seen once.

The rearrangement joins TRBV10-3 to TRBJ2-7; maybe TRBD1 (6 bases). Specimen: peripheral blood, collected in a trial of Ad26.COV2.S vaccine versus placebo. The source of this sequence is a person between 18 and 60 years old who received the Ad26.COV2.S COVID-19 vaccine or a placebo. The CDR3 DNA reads TGTGCCAACCTAGACAGGACGGCAGCCTACGAGCAGTACTTC. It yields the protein CANLDRTAAYEQYF.